This TCR beta chain came from a study of cytomegalovirus exposure and HLA in healthy donors. CDR1 is LGHNA and CDR2 is YNFKEQ in the germline V gene. Trimming pared 5 bases from V and 0 bases from J, leaving 17 bases between. The CDR3 is made up of 16 amino acids. PCR amplification relied on 60 Vbeta primers (plus 13 Jbeta primers). The protocol was immunoSEQ multiplex PCR, while the TCRdb copy is restricted to in-frame clones and leaves out a portion. Seen here are fewer than 110,000 clones, around three quarters observed once, and the top ten hold around 10%. The chain has TRBV4-2 and TRBJ2-7; maybe TRBD1 (6 bases). The origin of this receptor is a woman aged 18-35 years in good health and CMV-seropositive. The sequenced sample was PBMCs. The CDR3 reads CASSFQTTGSSYEQYF. In DNA form, the CDR3 reads TGTGCCAGCAGCTTTCAGACTACAGGGAGCTCCTACGAGCAGTACTTC.